This T cell receptor beta chain was sequenced in a study of CD8 T cells in ankylosing spondylitis. This clonotype was seen many times. Antigen: not known. Germline V gene data show CDR1 as LGHDT and CDR2 as YNNKEL (reference sequence). The CDR3 sequence is 15 residues long. V lost 0 bases and J lost 6, with 14 bases in between. TCRdb used MiXCR to reprocess the 5' RACE reads, holding one entry per CDR3 protein. Of roughly 370,000 distinct CDR3 sequences in the sample, around 24% were seen once. Broader study findings: A TCR beta motif made of fewer than ten highly homologous variants seemed typical of ankylosing spondylitis blood.

This TCR was recovered from a male donor with ankylosing spondylitis. The specimen sequenced was blood, either unsorted or a sorted T cell fraction (not recorded which). This sequence joins TRBV3-1 and TRBJ1-1, with D hard to call. CDR3 residues: CASSQDLGLSAEAFF. In DNA, the CDR3 is TGTGCCAGCAGCCAAGATCTGGGTCTGAGCGCTGAAGCTTTCTTT.